The 9 T cell receptor beta chains presented below share a single source sample, sequenced in a study of T cell responses to AZD1222 COVID-19 vaccine (dated by TCRdb to about 2021). The time point label corresponds to: baseline before first vaccination. The library relied on the immunoSEQ multiplex PCR assay. TCRdb carries this immuneACCESS record with in-frame sequences only. Its versions omit some clonotypes, under half of them owing to an unresolved V gene in the studies checked, with the rest unexplained. Recorded for this sample are more than 100,000 clones; roughly 90% of them occurred a single time. The top ten clones comprise 3.5% to 5% of the sample. Sequencing used peripheral blood, obtained on day 0 of AZD1222 vaccination. The receptor set was obtained from an adult in good health.

V gene TRBV19 combines with J gene TRBJ1-5; 7 nucleotides agree with TRBD1. Germline loops: CDR1 LNHDA, CDR2 SQIVND (reference sequence). This CDR3 comprises 15 residues. The J segment lost 5 bases and the V segment lost 6 bases, leaving 10 bases of the junction unmatched. The CDR3 DNA is TGTGCCAGTAGACTTTGGACAGGCCGAGATCAGCCCCAGCATTTT. Protein product: CASRLWTGRDQPQHF.

This chain connects TRBV7-9 to TRBJ1-1, with 10 bases that match TRBD1. The CDR3 extends over 14 amino acids. The trim removed 5 bases at V and 3 bases at J, leaving 3 bases unmatched. Germline assignment: CDR1 SEHNR and CDR2 FQNEAQ (reference sequence). DNA for the CDR3: TGTGCCAGCAGCCCGACAGGGGGCTACACTGAAGCTTTCTTT. Encoded protein: CASSPTGGYTEAFF.

This clone was counted between two and nine times. This rearrangement joins TRBV19 to TRBJ2-7; D gene unclear. The CDR3 is 13 amino acids. CDR1 LNHDA and CDR2 SQIVND come from the germline V gene (reference sequence). Trimming removed 2 bases from V and 3 bases from J, with 8 bases in between. The CDR3 region has the DNA TGTGCCAGTAGTATAAGGCAAAACTACGAGCAGTACTTC. This translates into CASSIRQNYEQYF.

The chain links TRBV3-1 (or the pseudogene TRBV3-2) to TRBJ2-7; no clear D gene. Germline V gene data show CDR1 as LGHDT and CDR2 as YNNKEL (reference sequence). Between the trimmed V and J ends, which lost 1 base and 6 bases, there was a span of 10 bases. CDR3 size: 13 residues. DNA for the CDR3: TGTGCCAGCAGCCAAGTGTACCCCAGCGAGCAGTACTTC. As protein: CASSQVYPSEQYF.

The chain links TRBV9 to TRBJ2-3, with D tentatively TRBD1 (6 bases). This CDR3 has 15 amino acids. V lost 3 bases to trimming and J lost 5 bases, with 16 bases between them. Germline V gene data show CDR1 as SGDLS and CDR2 as YYNGEE. Here the CDR3 DNA reads TGTGCCAGCAGCGCCAAGGGGCAGGGGCAAGATACGCAGTATTTT. Translated, it gives CASSAKGQGQDTQYF. Looking up the rest from reference TRBV9 and TRBJ2-3 gives the full variable domain: DSGVTQTPKHLITATGQRVTLRCSPRSGDLSVYWYQQSLDQGLQFLIQYYNGEERAKGNILERFSAQQFPDLHSELNLSSLELGDSALYFCASSAKGQGQDTQYFGPGTRLTVL.

The chain carries TRBV18 and TRBJ2-3; TRBD1 aligns across 12 bases. Germline CDR1 is KGHSH and CDR2 is LQKENI. J lost 2 bases, V lost 4 bases, and 1 base had no gene match. The CDR3 covers 15 residues. The CDR3 sequence is CASSQGQGATDTQYF. CDR3 sequence (DNA): TGTGCCAGCTCACAGGGACAGGGGGCCACAGATACGCAGTATTTT.

The chain couples TRBV6-1 to TRBJ1-2; a possible D gene is TRBD1 (6 bases). Trimming cost V 0 bases and J 2 bases, with 10 bases left between them. From germline, CDR1 is MNHNS and CDR2 SASEGT. The length of the CDR3 is 15 residues. CDR3 in amino acids: CASSEAWTANYGYTF. CDR3 coding DNA: TGTGCCAGCAGTGAAGCGTGGACAGCGAACTATGGCTACACCTTC.

The chain employs TRBV5-6 and TRBJ1-3, with a tentative D call TRBD1 (6 bases). This CDR3 has 14 residues. The germline V gene has CDR1 SGHDT and CDR2 YYEEEE. V shed 3 bases and J shed 2 bases, with 9 bases lying between them. CDR3 protein: CASSWQGPGNTIYF. In DNA, the CDR3 is TGTGCCAGCAGCTGGCAGGGGCCTGGAAACACCATATATTTT.

CDR3 sequence reads: CASSGGGQIYNSPLHF. DNA for the CDR3: TGTGCCAGCAGTGGTGGAGGACAGATCTATAATTCACCCCTCCACTTT. The chain employs TRBV6-1 and TRBJ1-6; possible D gene TRBD1, 6 bases. CDR1 and CDR2 (germline): MNHNS, SASEGT. Trimming shortened V by 4 bases and J by 3 bases, and 13 bases separated the two germline ends. The CDR3 contains 16 residues.